This TCR beta chain came from a study of blood T cell repertoires in COVID-19. Study overall: Acute-phase and convalescent COVID-19 samples originated in the United States, Italy and Spain.

The CDR3 covers 13 residues. The germline gives CDR1 SGHTA, CDR2 FQGNSA. Trimming removed 0 bases from V and 10 bases from J; junction bases left unmatched: 5. Assay used: immunoSEQ multiplex PCR; TCRdb lists only in-frame clones, some missing. The table lists about 180,000 clones, around 85% of them singletons. The receptor comes from a man aged 45 to 65 with active or convalescent COVID-19. The specimen sequenced was peripheral blood. The J gene is TRBJ1-1, the V gene TRBV7-2; TRBD1 agrees at 7 bases. DNA for the CDR3: TGTGCCAGCAGCTTAGCGCAGGGGGAAAGAGCTTTCTTT. Translating it yields CASSLAQGERAFF.